This T cell receptor beta chain comes out of a study of shared clonotypes between healthy human individuals. Study context: Used for every donor were three CD4 naive, three CD4 memory, two CD8 naive and one CD8 memory plate.

Only Caucasian adults living in Nashville, Tennessee served as donors. Together with CD45RO+ cells, CCR7-negative CD45RA+ TemRA cells were included in CD8 memory. Broader study findings: When compared with the clonotypes that were shared by all four sorted-subset donors, the non-shared clonotypes turned out to have lower generation probabilities.

As regards this clone: As yet, its antigen is unknown.

V gave up 4 bases and J gave up 6 bases, with 16 bases separating them. Germline assignment: CDR1 SGHVS and CDR2 FQNEAQ. The CDR3 covers 14 residues. Generated by immunoSEQ multiplex PCR, the TCRdb table keeps only in-frame clones and is missing some. Among approximately 710,000 clones listed, 90% were seen once. Input material: memory CD8+ T cells from PBMCs. The sample's subset: CD45RO+ cells pooled with CCR7-negative TemRA cells. The sequence came from a man aged 18 to 35 in good health. Some clones in this sample may be carry-over from other donors' samples. The chain uses TRBV7-8 and TRBJ2-7, with D possibly being TRBD1 or TRBD2 (5 bases each). The CDR3 DNA sequence: TGTGCCAGCAGCTCCCGGGCAGGGAGTCGCGAGCAGTACTTC. It is translated as CASSSRAGSREQYF.